A selection of T cell receptor beta chains follows, all from one sample in a study of blood T cell repertoires in COVID-19. Repertoires were generated with immunoSEQ multiplex PCR, while TCRdb's copy carries only in-frame clones and drops some. The data show 450,000 or so clones, roughly 90% seen once. Material: peripheral blood. The receptors derive from a woman aged 40 to 50 with COVID-19, enrolled during active disease. Each CDR3 is given with its conserved first and last residue. A D gene is named only where the DNA matches it firmly. Clone size is stated in some rows and not others, as once, few, many or a class when expanded.

V: TRBV7-3; size: once; J: TRBJ2-2; D: NA; DNA: TGTGCCAGCAGCACTATACCCCGGGGGTCCGGGGAGCTGTTTTTT; CDR3: CASSTIPRGSGELFF
V: TRBV28; size: few; J: TRBJ2-5; D: TRBD2; DNA: TGTGCCAGCAGTTTAACCCTAGCGGGAAACCAAGAGACCCAGTACTTC; CDR3: CASSLTLAGNQETQYF
V: TRBV6-1; size: NA; J: TRBJ1-1; D: NA; DNA: TGTGCCAGCAGTGAGCCAGGGAGGATGGGGACTGAAGCTTTCTTT; CDR3: CASSEPGRMGTEAFF
V: TRBV29-1; size: NA; J: TRBJ2-7; D: TRBD1; DNA: TGCAGCGTTAGGGGGCGCGAGCAGTACTTC; CDR3: CSVRGREQYF
V: TRBV18; size: NA; J: TRBJ1-4; D: TRBD1; DNA: TGTGCCAGCTCCACGTCTCAGGGGGTGGTTGAAAAACTGTTTTTT; CDR3: CASSTSQGVVEKLFF
V: TRBV4-2; size: NA; J: TRBJ2-5; D: NA; DNA: TGTGCCAGCAGCCTACGGGGTATCCAAGAGACCCAGTACTTC; CDR3: CASSLRGIQETQYF
V: TRBV27; size: NA; J: TRBJ1-1; D: NA; DNA: TGTGCCAGCAGTTTAGCGGGCCCCAACACTGAAGCTTTCTTT; CDR3: CASSLAGPNTEAFF
V: TRBV2; size: NA; J: TRBJ2-1; D: TRBD2; DNA: TGTGCCAGCTTGCTGATAGCGGGAGGCATAGAGTTCTTC; CDR3: CASLLIAGGIEFF
V: TRBV6-5; size: NA; J: TRBJ1-5; D: TRBD1; DNA: TGTGCCAGCAGTTACTCGGGGACAGGGCTGGGGCAGCCCCAGCATTTT; CDR3: CASSYSGTGLGQPQHF
V: TRBV7-8; size: NA; J: TRBJ1-1; D: NA; DNA: TGTGCCAGCAGCTTCACACAGGGCCTGAACACTGAAGCTTTCTTT; CDR3: CASSFTQGLNTEAFF
V: TRBV11-2; size: NA; J: TRBJ1-1; D: NA; DNA: TGTGCCAGCAGCTTAGAGGGCTTCATGAACACTGAAGCTTTCTTT; CDR3: CASSLEGFMNTEAFF
V: TRBV5-1; size: NA; J: TRBJ1-2; D: NA; DNA: TGCGCCAGCAGCACCGTTCAGGGCCTCTATGGCTACACCTTC; CDR3: CASSTVQGLYGYTF
V: TRBV7-9; size: NA; J: TRBJ2-3; D: NA; DNA: TGTGCCAGCAGCTTAGACGGGAGAACAGATACGCAGTATTTT; CDR3: CASSLDGRTDTQYF
V: TRBV7-2; size: NA; J: TRBJ1-5; D: NA; DNA: TGTGCCAGCAGCTTAGTCAGGGGCCCCAATCAGCCCCAGCATTTT; CDR3: CASSLVRGPNQPQHF
V: TRBV7-9; size: few; J: TRBJ1-2; D: TRBD1; DNA: TGTGCCAGCAGCCTCGGGACAGGGGGTAACTATGGCTACACCTTC; CDR3: CASSLGTGGNYGYTF
V: TRBV5-1; size: NA; J: TRBJ1-2; D: NA; DNA: TGCGCCAGCAGTCGTGACCCCGGGATAATGGATGGCTACACCTTC; CDR3: CASSRDPGIMDGYTF